Listed below are T cell receptor beta chains from one sample, sequenced in a study of technical replicates of blood from several donors. The method was immunoSEQ multiplex PCR; TCRdb's version includes in-frame clones alone and lacks a portion of them. The sample includes more than 45,000 clones, roughly 95% of them seen just once. Sample: PBMCs. Every receptor here comes from a human donor in good health. Some clones in this sample may be carry-over from other donors' samples. Each CDR3 is given with its conserved first and last residue. The order of the fields is J gene, V gene, D gene, clone size, CDR3 protein, CDR3 DNA. The D gene is left open where the match is weak. Clone size, where shown, is once, few, many, or a class for clones that have expanded.

>TRBJ2-4|TRBV7-6|TRBD2|-
CASSAPGSREGNIQYF
TGTGCCAGCAGCGCTCCGGGATCCAGGGAGGGAAACATTCAGTACTTC
>TRBJ2-7|TRBV6-6|-|-
CASSYSDSTYEQYF
TGTGCCAGCAGTTACTCGGACAGTACCTACGAGCAGTACTTC
>TRBJ1-5|TRBV7-8|TRBD1|-
CASSLGTEYSNQPQHF
TGTGCCAGCAGCCTCGGGACAGAATATAGCAATCAGCCCCAGCATTTT
>TRBJ2-1|TRBV5-1|TRBD2|-
CASSKTRSGGAVSEQFF
TGCGCCAGCAGCAAAACCCGGTCCGGGGGGGCGGTATCTGAGCAGTTCTTC
>TRBJ2-7|TRBV10-3|TRBD2|-
CAISDGTSGYEQYF
TGTGCCATCAGTGACGGGACTAGCGGCTACGAGCAGTACTTC
>TRBJ2-5|TRBV7-2|TRBD2|-
CASSLAARGKRDTTQYF
TGTGCCAGCAGCTTAGCTGCGAGAGGGAAGCGGGATACGACCCAGTACTTC
>TRBJ1-1|TRBV19|TRBD1|-
CASGQGLNTEAFF
TGTGCCAGCGGACAGGGGTTGAACACTGAAGCTTTCTTT
>TRBJ2-7|TRBV27|-|-
CAGERGAYEQYF
TGTGCCGGCGAACGGGGTGCCTACGAGCAGTACTTC
>TRBJ2-1|TRBV7-9|-|-
CASSLVGYNEQFF
TGTGCCAGCAGCTTAGTCGGCTACAATGAGCAGTTCTTC
>TRBJ2-5|TRBV6-1|TRBD2|-
CASISGLAGQETQYF
TGTGCCAGCATTTCGGGACTAGCGGGACAAGAGACCCAGTACTTC
>TRBJ2-5|TRBV30|-|-
CAWSPSGETQYF
TGTGCCTGGTCTCCGAGCGGGGAGACCCAGTACTTC
>TRBJ2-7|TRBV7-9|TRBD2|-
CASSFGTSGRAPYF
TGTGCCAGCAGCTTCGGGACTAGCGGGAGGGCCCCCTACTTC
>TRBJ2-7|TRBV5-6|-|-
CASSSEPYEQYF
TGTGCCAGCAGCTCCGAGCCCTACGAGCAGTACTTC
>TRBJ1-5|TRBV5-6|-|-
CASSFRRDSGNQPQHF
TGTGCCAGCAGCTTCCGCCGAGATAGCGGCAATCAGCCCCAGCATTTT
>TRBJ1-4|TRBV4-3|TRBD1|once
CASSQRGQGDEKLFF
TGCGCCAGCAGCCAGCGTGGACAGGGAGATGAAAAACTGTTTTTT
>TRBJ2-7|TRBV7-2|TRBD2|-
CASSLSGTREQYF
TGTGCCAGCAGCTTAAGCGGGACTCGGGAGCAGTACTTC
>TRBJ2-1|TRBV2|-|-
CASKRAEQFF
TGTGCCAGTAAGCGTGCTGAGCAGTTCTTC
>TRBJ2-3|TRBV29-1|TRBD1|-
CSVGLIYPGQGTDTQYF
TGCAGCGTTGGTTTAATTTATCCGGGACAGGGAACAGATACGCAGTATTTT
>TRBJ1-5|TRBV7-2|-|-
CASSGWRVNQPQHF
TGTGCCAGCAGCGGGTGGAGAGTCAATCAGCCCCAGCATTTT
>TRBJ1-2|TRBV10-3|TRBD1|-
CAITPTGDRGESYTF
TGTGCCATCACTCCAACGGGGGACAGGGGGGAGAGCTACACCTTC
>TRBJ2-7|TRBV5-1|TRBD2|-
CASSPQLASFTYEQYF
TGCGCCAGCAGCCCACAACTAGCGAGCTTTACCTACGAGCAGTACTTC
>TRBJ2-1|TRBV6-5|-|-
CASSRGSDEQFF
TGTGCCAGCAGTCGGGGGTCGGATGAGCAGTTCTTC
>TRBJ1-2|TRBV5-5|-|-
CASSFPGANYGYTF
TGTGCCAGCAGCTTCCCAGGCGCTAACTATGGCTACACCTTC
>TRBJ1-2|TRBV7-6|-|-
CASSLDRASGYTF
TGTGCCAGCAGCTTAGACAGGGCAAGTGGCTACACCTTC
>TRBJ2-7|TRBV7-9|TRBD1|-
CASSSLDREYEQYF
TGTGCCAGCAGCTCACTTGACAGGGAATACGAGCAGTACTTC
>TRBJ2-1|TRBV9|TRBD2|-
CASSEGSGLAGHEQFF
TGTGCCAGCAGCGAGGGGTCGGGACTAGCTGGGCATGAGCAGTTCTTC
>TRBJ1-2|TRBV7-9|-|once
CASSAQLRYGYTF
TGTGCCAGCAGCGCACAACTACGCTATGGCTACACCTTC
>TRBJ1-2|TRBV7-2|TRBD1|-
CASSWTGVGYTF
TGTGCCAGCAGCTGGACAGGGGTTGGCTACACCTTC
>TRBJ2-1|TRBV9|TRBD2|-
CASSDRAGGTEQFF
TGTGCCAGCAGCGACAGAGCGGGGGGAACTGAGCAGTTCTTC
>TRBJ1-2|TRBV29-1|-|-
CSVSNRDSRHGYTF
TGCAGCGTTTCAAACCGGGACTCCCGACATGGCTACACCTTC
>TRBJ1-2|TRBV6-1|-|-
CASSEGTGTSYGYTF
TGTGCCAGCAGTGAGGGTACGGGAACTAGCTATGGCTACACCTTC
>TRBJ2-2|TRBV4-2|-|-
CASSQESGVNTGELFF
TGTGCCAGCAGCCAAGAATCCGGTGTGAACACCGGGGAGCTGTTTTTT
>TRBJ2-5|TRBV7-2|TRBD2|-
CASSSTGGAGQETQYF
TGTGCCAGCAGCTCCACGGGGGGAGCGGGTCAAGAGACCCAGTACTTC
>TRBJ2-4|TRBV28|TRBD2|-
CASASPGLAGGNIAKNIQYF
TGTGCCAGCGCATCCCCGGGACTAGCGGGGGGAAACATAGCCAAAAACATTCAGTACTTC
>TRBJ2-1|TRBV5-1|TRBD2|-
CASTAGGGYNEQFF
TGCGCCAGCACAGCGGGAGGAGGCTACAATGAGCAGTTCTTC
>TRBJ1-2|TRBV29-1|-|-
CSVNRVGYGYTF
TGCAGCGTAAACAGGGTGGGCTATGGCTACACCTTC
>TRBJ1-2|TRBV18|-|-
CASSRETYYGYTF
TGTGCCAGCTCGCGGGAGACGTACTATGGCTACACCTTC
>TRBJ2-7|TRBV5-1|-|-
CASSPKRFEQYF
TGCGCCAGCAGCCCCAAGCGGTTCGAGCAGTACTTC
>TRBJ2-7|TRBV5-1|-|-
CASSLGVRDEQYF
TGCGCCAGCAGCTTGGGAGTTCGGGACGAGCAGTACTTC
>TRBJ2-5|TRBV4-2|TRBD1|few
CASSQGRTGQETQYF
TGTGCCAGCAGCCAAGGGAGGACAGGACAAGAGACCCAGTACTTC
>TRBJ2-1|TRBV7-2|TRBD2|-
CASSLASGGTNEQFF
TGTGCCAGCAGCTTAGCTAGCGGGGGTACGAATGAGCAGTTCTTC
>TRBJ2-1|TRBV11-2|TRBD2|-
CASSTGLAHEQFF
TGTGCCAGCAGCACCGGACTAGCCCATGAGCAGTTCTTC
>TRBJ1-1|TRBV5-1|TRBD1|-
CASSSGQGNTEAFF
TGCGCCAGCAGCTCTGGACAGGGGAACACTGAAGCTTTCTTT
>TRBJ1-5|TRBV4-1|TRBD1|-
CASSQVFPGGPNQPQHF
TGCGCCAGCAGCCAAGTGTTCCCAGGGGGCCCAAATCAGCCCCAGCATTTT
>TRBJ2-7|TRBV5-1|-|-
CASSLDTTYEQYF
TGCGCCAGCAGCTTGGACACAACCTACGAGCAGTACTTC